The clone carrying this T cell receptor beta chain was seen more than once but under ten times. Its antigen is unidentified. This sample was taken from a study of naive and memory T cell subsets. Study outcomes and limitations: Possibly reflecting memory cells re-expressing CD45RA, a few larger clonotypes occurred in naive repertoires, especially CD8.

Two oligonucleotides, mixed equimolar, formed the beta constant-region primer covering TRBC1 and TRBC2. Ligated cDNA was amplified by four rounds of PCR with nested alpha and beta constant-region primers and SP2. TCRdb fed the UMI-ligation and nested PCR reads into MiXCR, producing one record per CDR3 protein. The sample records 150,000 or so distinct CDR3 sequences, approximately 24% being singletons. The CDR3 sequence is 19 residues long. Trimming cost V 6 bases and J 2 bases; bases outside gene matches: 14. Germline CDR1 reads MDHEN; CDR2 reads SYDVKM. The sequence derives from a human donor in good health. What was sequenced was naive CD4+ T cells from blood. J is TRBJ2-7 and V is TRBV28, with TRBD2 identical over 15 bases. For the CDR3, the DNA is TGTGCCAGCAGCCCCGGATGGACTAGCGGGAGGGCCGGAACCTACGAGCAGTACTTC. It translates to CASSPGWTSGRAGTYEQYF.